Listed here are 26 T cell receptor beta chains from one sample, sequenced in a study of blood T cell repertoires in COVID-19. The protocol was immunoSEQ multiplex PCR, while the TCRdb copy is restricted to in-frame clones and leaves out a portion. Of some 50,000 clones in the sample, roughly 84% were seen once. The sample consisted of peripheral blood. These receptors were taken from a human donor in a cohort sampled during active COVID-19.

The rearrangement uses TRBV2 and TRBJ2-7; 8 nucleotides match TRBD1. The germline V gene has CDR1 SNHLY and CDR2 FYNNEI. This CDR3 has 14 residues. V shed 6 bases, J shed 3 bases, and the junction held 7 bases outside the gene matches. The CDR3 loop reads CASRRGQALYEQYF. In DNA form, the CDR3 reads TGTGCCAGCAGGAGGGGACAGGCTCTCTACGAGCAGTACTTC.

This clone has only a few counts. The genes are TRBV24-1 and TRBJ2-5; weak D call: TRBD1 (6 bases). Germline V gene sequence: CDR1 KGHDR, CDR2 SFDVKD. V shed 3 bases and J shed 4 bases, with 11 bases lying between them. The CDR3 is made up of 14 amino acids. The CDR3 sequence: CATSDTGWGETQYF. CDR3 in DNA: TGTGCCACCAGTGATACAGGGTGGGGAGAGACCCAGTACTTC.

The rearrangement uses TRBV5-1 and TRBJ2-5, with D possibly matching TRBD2 (7 bases). Per germline, CDR1 SGHRS and CDR2 YFSETQ. The CDR3 is 13 amino acids. Deletions cut 6 bases from V and 4 bases from J, with 13 bases between. The CDR3 here is CASKGRGAETQYF. Here the CDR3 DNA reads TGCGCCAGCAAGGGACGGGGGGCAGAGACCCAGTACTTC.

The chain couples TRBV5-1 to TRBJ2-5, with D tentatively TRBD2 (6 bases). Germline V gene data show CDR1 as SGHRS and CDR2 as YFSETQ. The length of the CDR3 is 16 residues. Trimming pared 0 bases from V and 4 bases from J, leaving 16 bases between. The CDR3 region has the DNA TGCGCCAGCAGCTTGGGGTTGCAGGCGGGATTAGAGACCCAGTACTTC. Translation: CASSLGLQAGLETQYF.

The chain uses TRBV7-9 and TRBJ2-7, with D perhaps TRBD1 (6 bases). The CDR3 covers 16 residues. The germline V and J ends were trimmed by 5 bases and 5 bases, with 22 bases remaining between them. The V gene's germline CDR1 is SEHNR and CDR2 FQNEAQ (reference sequence). The CDR3 spells CASSRRITGSIDEQYF. CDR3 coding DNA: TGTGCCAGCAGCAGGCGGATAACAGGGAGTATTGACGAGCAGTACTTC. Full variable domain (rest looked up from reference TRBV7-9 and TRBJ2-7): DTGVSQNPRHKITKRGQNVTFRCDPISEHNRLYWYRQTLGQGPEFLTYFQNEAQLEKSRLLSDRFSAERPKGSFSTLEIQRTEQGDSAMYLCASSRRITGSIDEQYFGPGTRLTVT.

The rearrangement uses TRBV11-2 and TRBJ2-7; TRBD1 matches at 7 bases. CDR3 length equals 16 residues. CDR1 is SGHAT and CDR2 is FQNNGV in the germline V gene. Trimming took 5 bases from V and 5 from J; bases not matched to a gene: 15. As DNA, the CDR3 is TGTGCCAGCAGCAAAGGGGTTGAGGGGGCTCGCCACGAGCAGTACTTC. This encodes CASSKGVEGARHEQYF.

This chain joins TRBV3-1 (or the pseudogene TRBV3-2) and TRBJ1-5, with 7 bases identical to TRBD1. In germline, CDR1 is LGHDT, CDR2 YNNKEL (reference sequence). The V segment lost 4 bases and the J segment 5 bases; nucleotides outside the gene matches: 5. The CDR3 loop spans 14 amino acids. CDR3 region: CASSRTGDDQPQHF. CDR3 bases: TGTGCCAGCAGCCGCACAGGGGACGATCAGCCCCAGCATTTT.

This chain joins TRBV19 and TRBJ2-1; the match to TRBD2 covers 8 bases. Germline assignment: CDR1 LNHDA and CDR2 SQIVND (reference sequence). The CDR3 contains 16 residues. Germline trimming cut 4 bases from V and 2 bases from J; bases unmatched to any gene: 7. The CDR3 reads CASSRGAGATYNEQFF. The CDR3 DNA follows: TGTGCCAGTAGTAGAGGAGCGGGAGCGACCTACAATGAGCAGTTCTTC.

The chain is built from TRBV18 and TRBJ1-4; D remains ambiguous. The germline V gene has CDR1 KGHSH and CDR2 LQKENI. Deletions cut 6 bases from V and 7 bases from J, with 24 bases between. This CDR3 region has 17 residues. CDR3 residues: CASSPSGIQWRGEKLFF. CDR3 nucleotides: TGTGCCAGCTCCCCGTCGGGGATACAGTGGAGAGGTGAAAAACTGTTTTTT.

V is TRBV29-1 and J is TRBJ2-7, with 8 nucleotides matching TRBD1. CDR1 and CDR2 (germline): SQVTM, ANQGSEA. The CDR3 is 15 residues long. J was trimmed by 0 bases and V by 6 bases; bases with no gene match: 10. CDR3 DNA: TGCAGCGTATCCGGGACAGGTAGGAGCTCCTACGAGCAGTACTTC. Its protein product is CSVSGTGRSSYEQYF.

The J gene is TRBJ1-5, the V gene TRBV19; TRBD1 agrees at 8 bases. The V gene end was trimmed by 7 bases and the J gene end by 4 bases; junction bases not matched to a gene: 12. Germline V gene lookup returns CDR1 LNHDA and CDR2 SQIVND (reference sequence). This CDR3 contains 16 residues. The CDR3 bases are TGTGCCAGTACCCCCCCACGGGACAGGTGGAATCAGCCCCAGCATTTT. This codes for CASTPPRDRWNQPQHF.

The chain links TRBV24-1 to TRBJ2-2; 7 nucleotides line up with TRBD2. With 0 bases clipped from V and 5 bases from J, the junction kept 11 bases outside the gene matches. CDR1 and CDR2 (germline): KGHDR, SFDVKD. The CDR3 is 18 residues long. The CDR3 region has the DNA TGTGCCACCAGTGATTTGCAACTTGGCGGGAGAGAAACCGGGGAGCTGTTTTTT. This encodes CATSDLQLGGRETGELFF.

The rearrangement uses TRBV19 and TRBJ2-1; 10 bases align to TRBD1. CDR1 and CDR2 (germline): LNHDA, SQIVND (reference sequence). Trimming removed 1 base from V and 1 base from J; junction bases left unmatched: 4. This CDR3 is built from 17 residues. In nucleotides, the CDR3 is TGTGCCAGTAGTATAGCGACAGGGGGCTTTTCCTACAATGAGCAGTTCTTC. Amino acid sequence: CASSIATGGFSYNEQFF.

J is TRBJ2-1 and V is TRBV6-6; TRBD2 aligns across 10 bases. CDR3 size: 15 residues. Germline V gene lookup returns CDR1 MNHNY and CDR2 SVGAGI (reference sequence). After removal of 10 bases from V and 5 bases from J, the junction contained 11 bases not matched to a gene. CDR3 sequence: CATHYTSGANNEQFF. CDR3 in DNA: TGTGCCACGCACTATACTAGCGGGGCCAACAATGAGCAGTTCTTC.

The rearrangement joins TRBV4-1 to TRBJ2-2; 12 bases are shared with TRBD2. The germline gives CDR1 MGHRA, CDR2 YSYEKL. Trimming cost V 4 bases and J 8 bases; bases outside gene matches: 8. The CDR3 consists of 16 residues. The CDR3 coding sequence is TGCGCCAGCAGCCGCGGACTAGCGGGACCCGGGGGGGAGCTGTTTTTT. This gives the protein CASSRGLAGPGGELFF.

The V call is TRBV5-6, the J call TRBJ2-3; 8 bases line up with TRBD2. Germline V gene lookup returns CDR1 SGHDT and CDR2 YYEEEE. J gave up 3 bases and V 2 bases, and 2 bases lay outside the gene matches. The CDR3 loop spans 14 amino acids. The CDR3 spells CASSLSGRTDTQYF. The CDR3 DNA reads as TGTGCCAGCAGCTTAAGCGGGAGAACAGATACGCAGTATTTT.

Note on this clone: Distinct nucleotide sequences in the sample also encode this CDR3. This sequence joins TRBV15 and TRBJ1-4, with a possible D match to TRBD1 (5 bases). V lost 5 bases, J lost 4 bases, and 11 bases lay in between. The germline CDR1 and CDR2 sequences are LNHNV and YYDKDF (reference sequence). The CDR3 is 14 residues long. The chain's CDR3 is CATSDDRVNEKLFF. CDR3 sequence (DNA): TGTGCCACCAGCGATGACAGAGTTAATGAAAAACTGTTTTTT. The full variable domain, with the rest looked up from reference TRBV15 and TRBJ1-4, is DAMVIQNPRYQVTQFGKPVTLSCSQTLNHNVMYWYQQKSSQAPKLLFHYYDKDFNNEADTPDNFQSRRPNTSFCFLDIRSPGLGDTAMYLCATSDDRVNEKLFFGSGTQLSVL.

The count of this clone is one. The gene calls are TRBV5-4 and TRBJ2-1, with 9 bases identical to TRBD2. The CDR3 extends over 16 amino acids. After removal of 0 bases from V and 7 bases from J, the junction contained 8 bases not matched to a gene. In germline, CDR1 is SGHNT, CDR2 YYREEE (reference sequence). The CDR3 reads CASSLAAGGPRNEQFF. For the CDR3, the DNA is TGTGCCAGCAGCTTGGCTGCGGGAGGGCCTAGGAATGAGCAGTTCTTC.

The V gene is TRBV15, the J gene TRBJ2-5; 7 nucleotides line up with TRBD2. There are 15 residues in the CDR3. V dropped 0 bases and J dropped 4; count of bases not matched to a gene: 5. CDR1 is LNHNV and CDR2 is YYDKDF in the germline V gene (reference sequence). DNA for the CDR3: TGTGCCACCAGCAGAGATGGACTAGAGCGAGAGACCCAGTACTTC. Translating it yields CATSRDGLERETQYF.

The chain recombines TRBV7-9 with TRBJ2-5; D ambiguous. CDR3 length: 14 amino acids. The V end lost 4 bases, the J end lost 2 bases, and 11 bases lay between the germline ends. The germline V gene encodes CDR1 SEHNR and CDR2 FQNEAQ (reference sequence). This CDR3 is CASSSVSLQETQYF. For the CDR3, the DNA is TGTGCCAGCAGCTCCGTTTCCCTACAAGAGACCCAGTACTTC.

The V gene is TRBV6-6, the J gene TRBJ2-1, with D possibly being TRBD2 (5 bases). The CDR3 is made up of 12 amino acids. V was shortened by 5 bases and J by 9 bases, with 11 bases between the two germline ends. Germline lookup yields CDR1 MNHNY and CDR2 SVGAGI (reference sequence). The chain's CDR3 is CASSPDYPEQFF. CDR3 coding DNA: TGTGCCAGCAGTCCCGACTATCCTGAGCAGTTCTTC.

The chain links TRBV6-4 to TRBJ2-1; a possible D gene is TRBD2 (5 bases). V dropped 4 bases and J dropped 6 bases, with 19 bases sitting between them. This CDR3 spans 16 amino acids. Germline CDR1 reads MRHNA; CDR2 reads SNTAGT. CDR3 nucleotide sequence: TGTGCCAGCAGTGTGGAGGATGGAGGTTCAGGCAATGAGCAGTTCTTC. Encoded protein: CASSVEDGGSGNEQFF.

This sequence joins TRBV19 and TRBJ2-7; 9 bases line up with TRBD1. V dropped 3 bases and J dropped 0; count of bases not matched to a gene: 3. The germline gives CDR1 LNHDA, CDR2 SQIVND (reference sequence). This CDR3 is 15 amino acids long. The CDR3 is CASSMGQGSSYEQYF. CDR3 sequence (DNA): TGTGCCAGTAGTATGGGACAGGGAAGCTCCTACGAGCAGTACTTC.

The chain couples TRBV11-2 to TRBJ1-5; a possible D gene is TRBD1 (5 bases). The CDR3 covers 18 residues. V lost 5 bases to trimming and J lost 0 bases, with 20 bases between them. CDR1 SGHAT and CDR2 FQNNGV come from the germline V gene. As DNA, the CDR3 is TGTGCCAGCAGCCTACTGGCAGGGTCAGGAGATAGCAATCAGCCCCAGCATTTT. It is translated as CASSLLAGSGDSNQPQHF.

This CDR3 reads CASSQDAVRGYEELFF. DNA for the CDR3: TGTGCCAGCAGCCAAGACGCGGTCAGGGGATATGAGGAGCTGTTTTTT. This sequence joins TRBV4-2 and TRBJ2-2, with D possibly TRBD1 on 6 matching bases. Germline V CDR1 and CDR2: LGHNA, YNFKEQ. The V end lost 0 bases, the J end lost 10 bases, and 18 bases lay between the germline ends. The CDR3 has 16 amino acids.

The chain carries TRBV6-5 and TRBJ2-7, with 8 nucleotides matching TRBD2. The CDR3 length is 14 residues. V was clipped by 6 bases and J by 1 base; unmatched bases: 5. CDR1 MNHEY and CDR2 SVGAGI come from the germline V gene. The CDR3 DNA reads as TGTGCCAGCAGGCGGGAGGAGGTGTCCTACGAGCAGTACTTC. Its protein is CASRREEVSYEQYF.